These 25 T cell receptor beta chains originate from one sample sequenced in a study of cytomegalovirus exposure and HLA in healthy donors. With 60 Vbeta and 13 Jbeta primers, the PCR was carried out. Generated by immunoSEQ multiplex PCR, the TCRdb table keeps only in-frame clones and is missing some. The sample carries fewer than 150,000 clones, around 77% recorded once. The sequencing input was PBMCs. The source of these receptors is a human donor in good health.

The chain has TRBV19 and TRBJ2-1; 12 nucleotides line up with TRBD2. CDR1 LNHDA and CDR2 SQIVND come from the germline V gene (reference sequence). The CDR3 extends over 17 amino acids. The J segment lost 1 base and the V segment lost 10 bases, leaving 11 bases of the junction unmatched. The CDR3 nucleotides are TGTGCCACCGGAGAGACTAGCGGGGGTTTATCCTACAATGAGCAGTTCTTC. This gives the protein CATGETSGGLSYNEQFF.

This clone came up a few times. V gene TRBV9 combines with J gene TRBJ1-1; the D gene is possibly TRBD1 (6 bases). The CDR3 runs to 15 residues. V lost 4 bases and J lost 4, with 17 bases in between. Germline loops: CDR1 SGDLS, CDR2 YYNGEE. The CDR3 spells CASSPRGGLVTEAFF. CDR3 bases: TGTGCCAGCAGCCCCAGGGGAGGGTTAGTCACTGAAGCTTTCTTT.

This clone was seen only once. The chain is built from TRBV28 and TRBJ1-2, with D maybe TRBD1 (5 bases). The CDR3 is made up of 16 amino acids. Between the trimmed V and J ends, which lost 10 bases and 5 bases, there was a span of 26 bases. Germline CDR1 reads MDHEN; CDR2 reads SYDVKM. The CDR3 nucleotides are TGTGCCATCTTAGGGGCCAGTGGTCAGGGCTGGTATGGCTACACCTTC. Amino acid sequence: CAILGASGQGWYGYTF.

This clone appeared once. CDR3 region: CASRTEGPPRNSPLHF. The CDR3 DNA reads TGTGCCAGCAGAACGGAGGGGCCACCAAGAAATTCACCCCTCCACTTT. The chain is built from TRBV27 and TRBJ1-6, with D maybe TRBD1 (5 bases). This CDR3 has 16 residues. Looked up from germline, CDR1 is MNHEY and CDR2 is SMNVEV (reference sequence). Trimming took off 6 bases at V and 7 bases at J, with 19 bases between the two ends.

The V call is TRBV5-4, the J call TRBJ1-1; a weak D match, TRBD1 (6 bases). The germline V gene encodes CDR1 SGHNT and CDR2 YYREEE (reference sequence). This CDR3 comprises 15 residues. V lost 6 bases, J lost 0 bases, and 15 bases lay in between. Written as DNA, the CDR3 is TGTGCCAGCACCAAGGGGGGGGCCCTGAACACTGAAGCTTTCTTT. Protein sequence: CASTKGGALNTEAFF.

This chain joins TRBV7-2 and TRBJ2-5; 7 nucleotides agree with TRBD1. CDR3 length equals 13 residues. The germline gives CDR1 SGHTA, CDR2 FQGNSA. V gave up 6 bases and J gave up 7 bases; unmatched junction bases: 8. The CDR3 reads CASSNRGEGTQYF. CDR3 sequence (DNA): TGTGCCAGCAGTAACAGGGGAGAGGGGACCCAGTACTTC.

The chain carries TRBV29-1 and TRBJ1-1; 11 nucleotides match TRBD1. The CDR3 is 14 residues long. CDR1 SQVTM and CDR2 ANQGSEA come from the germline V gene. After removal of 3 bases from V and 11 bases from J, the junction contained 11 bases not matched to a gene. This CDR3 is CSVEPGQGGMDAFF. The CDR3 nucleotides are TGCAGCGTTGAGCCGGGACAGGGGGGGATGGATGCTTTCTTT.

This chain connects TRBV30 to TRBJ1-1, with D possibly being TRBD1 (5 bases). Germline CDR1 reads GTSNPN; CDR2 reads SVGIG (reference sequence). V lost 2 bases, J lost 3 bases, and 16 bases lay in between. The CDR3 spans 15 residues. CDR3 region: CAWSTRGRGDTEAFF. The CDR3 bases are TGTGCCTGGAGTACACGAGGGAGGGGTGACACTGAAGCTTTCTTT.

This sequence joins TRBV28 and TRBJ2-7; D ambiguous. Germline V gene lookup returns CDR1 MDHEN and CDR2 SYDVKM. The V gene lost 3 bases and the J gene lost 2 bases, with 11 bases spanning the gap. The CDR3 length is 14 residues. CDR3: CASSFPGSTYEQYF. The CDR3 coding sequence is TGTGCCAGCAGTTTTCCCGGTAGCACCTACGAGCAGTACTTC.

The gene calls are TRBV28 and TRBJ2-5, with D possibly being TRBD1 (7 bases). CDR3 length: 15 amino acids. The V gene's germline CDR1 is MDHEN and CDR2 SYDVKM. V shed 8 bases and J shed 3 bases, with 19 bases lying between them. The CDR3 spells CASVPGGQIKETQYF. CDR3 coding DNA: TGTGCCAGCGTTCCCGGGGGACAGATAAAAGAGACCCAGTACTTC.

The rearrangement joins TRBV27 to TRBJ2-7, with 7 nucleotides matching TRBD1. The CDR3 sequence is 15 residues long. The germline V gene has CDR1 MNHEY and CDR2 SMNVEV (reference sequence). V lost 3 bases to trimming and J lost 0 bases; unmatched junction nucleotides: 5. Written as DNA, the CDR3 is TGTGCCAGCAGTTTTACCGACAGGGCCTCCTACGAGCAGTACTTC. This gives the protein CASSFTDRASYEQYF.

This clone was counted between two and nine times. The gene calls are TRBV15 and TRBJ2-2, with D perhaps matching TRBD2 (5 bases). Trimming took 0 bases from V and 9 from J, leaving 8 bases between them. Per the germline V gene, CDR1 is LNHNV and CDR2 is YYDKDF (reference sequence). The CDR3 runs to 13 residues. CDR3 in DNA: TGTGCCACCAGCAGAGATGGAGGCAGGGAGCTGTTTTTT. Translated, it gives CATSRDGGRELFF.

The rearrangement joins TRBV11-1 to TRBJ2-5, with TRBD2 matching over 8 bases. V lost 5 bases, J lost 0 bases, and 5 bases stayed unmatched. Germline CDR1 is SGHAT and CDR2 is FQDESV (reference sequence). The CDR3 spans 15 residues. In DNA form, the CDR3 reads TGTGCCAGCAGCCCCCCGGGGGGGAACCAAGAGACCCAGTACTTC. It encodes CASSPPGGNQETQYF.

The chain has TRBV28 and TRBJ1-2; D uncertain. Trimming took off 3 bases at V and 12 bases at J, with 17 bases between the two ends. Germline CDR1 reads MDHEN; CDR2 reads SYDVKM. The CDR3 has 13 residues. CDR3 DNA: TGTGCCAGCAGTTTCGGTCTAGAGTTTAAGGACACCTTC. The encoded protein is CASSFGLEFKDTF.

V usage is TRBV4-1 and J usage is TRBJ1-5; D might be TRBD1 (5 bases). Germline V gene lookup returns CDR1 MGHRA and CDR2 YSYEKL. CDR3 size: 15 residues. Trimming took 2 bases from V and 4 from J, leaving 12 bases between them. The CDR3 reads CASSQLSTENQPQHF. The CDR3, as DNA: TGCGCCAGCAGCCAACTGTCGACAGAGAATCAGCCCCAGCATTTT.

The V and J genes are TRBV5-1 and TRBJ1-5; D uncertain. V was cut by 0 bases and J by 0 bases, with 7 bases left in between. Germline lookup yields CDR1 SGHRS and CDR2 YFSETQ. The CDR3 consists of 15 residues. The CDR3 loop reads CASSLDSGSNQPQHF. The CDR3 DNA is TGCGCCAGCAGCTTGGATTCAGGTAGCAATCAGCCCCAGCATTTT.

CDR3 nucleotide sequence: TGTGCCAGCAGCCGAAATACGCTAGACAGGGGGCATGGCTACACCTTC. Translated: CASSRNTLDRGHGYTF. The chain employs TRBV7-8 and TRBJ1-2; 10 bases match TRBD1. V was pared by 5 bases and J by 6 bases, with 12 bases of the junction left unmatched. The V gene's germline CDR1 is SGHVS and CDR2 FQNEAQ. CDR3 length equals 16 residues.

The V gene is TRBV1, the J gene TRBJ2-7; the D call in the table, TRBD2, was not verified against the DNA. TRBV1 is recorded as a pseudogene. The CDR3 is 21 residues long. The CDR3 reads CTSSSSILAGSLQSSPYEQYF. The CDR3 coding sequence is TGCACCAGCAGCTCAAGCATACTAGCGGGCTCCCTTCAAAGCAGCCCCTACGAGCAGTACTTC.

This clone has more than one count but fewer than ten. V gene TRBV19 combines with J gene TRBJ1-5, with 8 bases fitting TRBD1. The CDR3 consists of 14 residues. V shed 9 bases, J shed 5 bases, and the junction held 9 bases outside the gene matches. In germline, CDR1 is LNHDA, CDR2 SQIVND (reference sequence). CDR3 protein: CASEGQEIYQPQHF. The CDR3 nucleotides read TGTGCCAGCGAGGGACAGGAAATTTATCAGCCCCAGCATTTT. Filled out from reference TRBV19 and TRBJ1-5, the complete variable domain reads DGGITQSPKYLFRKEGQNVTLSCEQNLNHDAMYWYRQDPGQGLRLIYYSQIVNDFQKGDIAEGYSVSREKKESFPLTVTSAQKNPTAFYLCASEGQEIYQPQHFGDGTRLSIL.

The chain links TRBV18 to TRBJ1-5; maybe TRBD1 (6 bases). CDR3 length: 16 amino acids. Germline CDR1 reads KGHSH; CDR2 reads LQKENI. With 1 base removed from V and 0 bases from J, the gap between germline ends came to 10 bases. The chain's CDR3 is CASSPRGRNSNQPQHF. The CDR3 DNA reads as TGTGCCAGCTCACCACGGGGGCGGAATAGCAATCAGCCCCAGCATTTT.

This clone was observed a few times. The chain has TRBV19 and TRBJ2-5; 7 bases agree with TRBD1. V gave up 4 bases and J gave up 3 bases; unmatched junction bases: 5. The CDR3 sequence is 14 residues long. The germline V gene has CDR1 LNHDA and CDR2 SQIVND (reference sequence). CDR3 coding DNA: TGTGCCAGTAGTACACAGGGGAAGAAAGAGACCCAGTACTTC. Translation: CASSTQGKKETQYF.

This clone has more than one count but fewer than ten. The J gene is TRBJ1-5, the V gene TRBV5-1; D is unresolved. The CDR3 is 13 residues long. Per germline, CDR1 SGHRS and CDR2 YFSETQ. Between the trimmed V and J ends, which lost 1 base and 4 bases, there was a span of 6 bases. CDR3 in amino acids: CASSLQENQPQHF. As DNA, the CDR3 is TGCGCCAGCAGCTTGCAGGAAAATCAGCCCCAGCATTTT.

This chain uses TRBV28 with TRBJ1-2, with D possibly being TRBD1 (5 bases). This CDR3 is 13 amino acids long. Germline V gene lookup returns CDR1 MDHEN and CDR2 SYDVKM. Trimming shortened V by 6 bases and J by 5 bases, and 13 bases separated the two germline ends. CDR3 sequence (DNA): TGTGCCAGCAGCACGCCAGGGAGGTATGGCTACACCTTC. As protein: CASSTPGRYGYTF.

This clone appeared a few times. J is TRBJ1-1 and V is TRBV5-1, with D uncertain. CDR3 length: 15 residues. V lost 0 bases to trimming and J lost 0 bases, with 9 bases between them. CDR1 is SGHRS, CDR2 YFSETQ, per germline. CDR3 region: CASSLAAAMNTEAFF. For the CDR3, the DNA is TGCGCCAGCAGCTTGGCGGCAGCGATGAACACTGAAGCTTTCTTT.

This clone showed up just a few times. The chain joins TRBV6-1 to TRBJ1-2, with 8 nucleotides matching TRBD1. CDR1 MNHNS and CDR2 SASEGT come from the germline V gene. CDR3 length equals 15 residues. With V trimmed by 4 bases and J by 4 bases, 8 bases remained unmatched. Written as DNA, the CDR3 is TGTGCCAGCAGTGTAACCGGGACAGGTACCTATGGCTACACCTTC. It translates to CASSVTGTGTYGYTF.